These 16 T cell receptor beta chains were all obtained from the same sample, sequenced in a study of blood T cell repertoires in COVID-19. Clones were sequenced by immunoSEQ multiplex PCR, and TCRdb holds only the in-frame ones, with some missing. The sample yields under 200,000 clones, about four fifths seen once. What was sequenced was peripheral blood. These TCRs come from a human donor with acute or convalescent COVID-19. The donor label of this sample is uncertain.

The chain combines TRBV10-3 with TRBJ1-5; 9 bases line up with TRBD1. Germline V gene sequence: CDR1 ENHRY, CDR2 SYGVKD. V dropped 5 bases and J dropped 0; count of bases not matched to a gene: 2. This CDR3 has 15 residues. The CDR3 sequence is CAISPTGGSNQPQHF. The CDR3 DNA is TGTGCCATCAGTCCGACAGGGGGTAGCAATCAGCCCCAGCATTTT.

The table lists this clone with a few counts. The CDR3 sequence: CASNRRPLGLKLFF. Here the CDR3 DNA reads TGTGCCAGCAATAGGAGGCCCCTTGGCCTTAAACTGTTTTTT. V usage is TRBV21-1 and J usage is TRBJ1-4. TRBV21-1 is designated a pseudogene. The CDR3 extends over 14 amino acids.

J is TRBJ1-3 and V is TRBV3-1 (or the pseudogene TRBV3-2), with a possible D match to TRBD1 (5 bases). The CDR3 covers 20 residues. V was trimmed by 4 bases and J by 0 bases, leaving 25 bases between them. Germline CDR1 and CDR2: LGHDT and YNNKEL (reference sequence). The DNA of the CDR3 is TGTGCCAGCAGCCCCCCCCCGGACCGGGCCCAGGGCCGCTCTGGAAACACCATATATTTT. Its translation is CASSPPPDRAQGRSGNTIYF.

Concerning this clone: The CDR3 carries no conserved terminal phenylalanine or tryptophan, so it likely arises from a read error. No DNA is shown, since the ends of the CDR3 on it are uncertain; the CDR3 is the one TCRdb lists. The chain carries TRBV11-2 and TRBJ2-3; the table's TRBD2 call for D was not verified on the DNA. The CDR3 spans 12 amino acids, including both terminal residues. CDR1 and CDR2 from the germline V gene are SGHAT and FQNNGV. This CDR3 is CASSPERGGTSI.

This clone occurred once. The V gene is TRBV30, the J gene TRBJ1-1; TRBD1 might be the D (5 bases). Germline CDR1 reads GTSNPN; CDR2 reads SVGIG (reference sequence). Trimming took 1 base from V and 6 from J, leaving 15 bases between them. This CDR3 is 14 amino acids long. The CDR3 DNA follows: TGTGCCTGGAGTGGAGTGGGTAGGGGCGCTGAAGCTTTCTTT. Its protein is CAWSGVGRGAEAFF.

The J gene is TRBJ2-7, the V gene TRBV6-5; D unresolved. The ends were cut back, 4 bases at V and 2 bases at J, with 6 bases in the middle. The CDR3 spans 12 residues. Germline V gives CDR1 MNHEY, CDR2 SVGAGI. The CDR3: CASSSQTYEQYF. CDR3 DNA: TGTGCCAGCAGTTCACAGACCTACGAGCAGTACTTC.

This clone was seen just once. V gene TRBV3-1 (or the pseudogene TRBV3-2) combines with J gene TRBJ2-7; D unclear. The germline V gene has CDR1 LGHDT and CDR2 YNNKEL (reference sequence). The germline V and J ends were trimmed by 1 base and 5 bases, with 12 bases remaining between them. The CDR3 sequence is 14 residues long. In nucleotides, the CDR3 is TGTGCCAGCAGCCAAGTTACGGGTTTCGACGAGCAGTACTTC. It specifies CASSQVTGFDEQYF.

The chain employs TRBV12-5 and TRBJ1-5, with TRBD1 matching over 7 bases. CDR1 and CDR2 from the germline V gene are LGHNT and FRNRAP. V dropped 6 bases and J dropped 2; count of bases not matched to a gene: 4. The CDR3 sequence is 14 residues long. Written as DNA, the CDR3 is TGTGCTAGTGGGCCAGGACAGGGCAATCAGCCCCAGCATTTT. Translated: CASGPGQGNQPQHF.

The gene calls are TRBV9 and TRBJ2-5, with D possibly TRBD2 on 6 matching bases. This CDR3 region has 13 residues. Per germline, CDR1 SGDLS and CDR2 YYNGEE. V was cut by 0 bases and J by 7 bases, with 10 bases left in between. The CDR3 here is CASSVDYGGTQYF. The CDR3 DNA is TGTGCCAGCAGCGTAGATTACGGGGGGACCCAGTACTTC.

The rearrangement links TRBV2 to TRBJ1-2; a possible D gene is TRBD1 (6 bases). V shed 1 base and J shed 10 bases, with 16 bases lying between them. The CDR3 totals 14 residues. The germline V gene has CDR1 SNHLY and CDR2 FYNNEI. In DNA form, the CDR3 reads TGTGCCAGCAGTGAAGGGGGGCAGGGTGGGGTCTACACCTTC. It codes for CASSEGGQGGVYTF.

The DNA of the CDR3 is TGTGCCAGCAGCTTAGCGGCGACAGGAGAAGGCTATGGCTACACCTTC. Protein product: CASSLAATGEGYGYTF. The chain couples TRBV7-2 to TRBJ1-2, with D perhaps TRBD1 (6 bases). CDR3 length: 16 amino acids. Germline loops: CDR1 SGHTA, CDR2 FQGNSA. The ends were cut back, 0 bases at V and 4 bases at J, with 15 bases in the middle. The variable domain in full, completed from reference TRBV7-2 and TRBJ1-2, reads GAGVSQSPSNKVTEKGKDVELRCDPISGHTALYWYRQSLGQGLEFLIYFQGNSAPDKSGLPSDRFSAERTGGSVSTLTIQRTQQEDSAVYLCASSLAATGEGYGYTFGSGTRLTVV.

The J gene is TRBJ1-6, the V gene TRBV6-5, with 11 bases matching TRBD1. CDR1 MNHEY and CDR2 SVGAGI come from the germline V gene. The length of the CDR3 is 14 residues. J gave up 10 bases and V 5 bases, and 4 bases lay outside the gene matches. CDR3 bases: TGTGCCAGCAGTCGGACAGGGGGCGCCTCACCCCTCCACTTT. It translates to CASSRTGGASPLHF.

A single count supports this clone. The gene calls are TRBV5-1 and TRBJ2-3; the match to TRBD1 covers 7 bases. J was trimmed by 0 bases and V by 4 bases; bases with no gene match: 5. This CDR3 contains 15 residues. Germline V gene data show CDR1 as SGHRS and CDR2 as YFSETQ. The CDR3 here is CASSPKGASTDTQYF. The CDR3 DNA is TGCGCCAGCAGCCCCAAGGGGGCTAGCACAGATACGCAGTATTTT.

The J gene is TRBJ2-7, the V gene TRBV23-1; possible D gene TRBD2, 5 bases. TRBV23-1 is designated an ORF whose function remains uncertain. V was trimmed by 11 bases and J by 2 bases, leaving 16 bases between them. CDR3 length: 13 residues. The CDR3 is CAAPVRVTYEQYF. CDR3 DNA: TGCGCCGCCCCGGTGAGGGTGACCTACGAGCAGTACTTC.

V is TRBV27 and J is TRBJ2-7; D perhaps matches TRBD1 (6 bases). The CDR3 covers 15 residues. Looked up from germline, CDR1 is MNHEY and CDR2 is SMNVEV (reference sequence). V lost 5 bases and J 8 bases, leaving 22 bases between the germline ends. This chain's CDR3 is CASSLTGRGTFKQYF. As DNA, the CDR3 is TGTGCCAGCAGTCTAACAGGGAGAGGGACCTTTAAGCAGTACTTC.

V is TRBV7-9 and J is TRBJ1-1, with D hard to call. V gave up 1 base and J gave up 0 bases, with 9 bases separating them. The CDR3 sequence is 15 residues long. CDR1 SEHNR and CDR2 FQNEAQ come from the germline V gene (reference sequence). CDR3 amino acids: CASSLGGLMNTEAFF. DNA for the CDR3: TGTGCCAGCAGCTTAGGAGGACTCATGAACACTGAAGCTTTCTTT.